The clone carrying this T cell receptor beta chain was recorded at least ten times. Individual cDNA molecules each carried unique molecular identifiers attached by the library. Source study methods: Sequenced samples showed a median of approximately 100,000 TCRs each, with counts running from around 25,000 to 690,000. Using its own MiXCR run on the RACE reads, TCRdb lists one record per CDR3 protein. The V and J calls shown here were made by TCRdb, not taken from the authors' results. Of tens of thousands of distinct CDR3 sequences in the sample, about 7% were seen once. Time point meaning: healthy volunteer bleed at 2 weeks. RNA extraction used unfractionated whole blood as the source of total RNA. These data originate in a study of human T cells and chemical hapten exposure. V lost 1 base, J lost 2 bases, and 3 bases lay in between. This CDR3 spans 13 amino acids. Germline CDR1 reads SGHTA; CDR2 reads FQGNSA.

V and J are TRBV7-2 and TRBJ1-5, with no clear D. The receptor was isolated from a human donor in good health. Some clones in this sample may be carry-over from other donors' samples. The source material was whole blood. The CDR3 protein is CASSLDGNQPQHF. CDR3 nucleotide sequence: TGTGCCAGCAGCTTAGATGGCAATCAGCCCCAGCATTTT.